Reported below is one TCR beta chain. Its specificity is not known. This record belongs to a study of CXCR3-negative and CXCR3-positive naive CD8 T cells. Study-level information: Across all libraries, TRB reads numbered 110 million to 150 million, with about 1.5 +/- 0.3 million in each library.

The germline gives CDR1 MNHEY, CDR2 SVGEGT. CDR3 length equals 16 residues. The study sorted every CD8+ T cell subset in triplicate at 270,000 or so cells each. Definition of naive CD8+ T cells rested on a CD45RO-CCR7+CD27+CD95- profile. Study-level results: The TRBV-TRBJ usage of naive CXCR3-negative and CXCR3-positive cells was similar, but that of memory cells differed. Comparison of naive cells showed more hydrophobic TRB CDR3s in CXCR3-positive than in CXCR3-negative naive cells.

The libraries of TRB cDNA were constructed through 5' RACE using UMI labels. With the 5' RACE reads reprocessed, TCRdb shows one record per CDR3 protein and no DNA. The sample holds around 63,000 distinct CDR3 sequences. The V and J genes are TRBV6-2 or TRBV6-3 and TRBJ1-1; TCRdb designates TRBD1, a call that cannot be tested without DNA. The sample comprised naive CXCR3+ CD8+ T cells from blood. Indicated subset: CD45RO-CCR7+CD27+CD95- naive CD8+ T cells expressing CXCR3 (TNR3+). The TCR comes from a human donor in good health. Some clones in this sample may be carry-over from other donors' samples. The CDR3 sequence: CASSYPTPGLGTEAFF.